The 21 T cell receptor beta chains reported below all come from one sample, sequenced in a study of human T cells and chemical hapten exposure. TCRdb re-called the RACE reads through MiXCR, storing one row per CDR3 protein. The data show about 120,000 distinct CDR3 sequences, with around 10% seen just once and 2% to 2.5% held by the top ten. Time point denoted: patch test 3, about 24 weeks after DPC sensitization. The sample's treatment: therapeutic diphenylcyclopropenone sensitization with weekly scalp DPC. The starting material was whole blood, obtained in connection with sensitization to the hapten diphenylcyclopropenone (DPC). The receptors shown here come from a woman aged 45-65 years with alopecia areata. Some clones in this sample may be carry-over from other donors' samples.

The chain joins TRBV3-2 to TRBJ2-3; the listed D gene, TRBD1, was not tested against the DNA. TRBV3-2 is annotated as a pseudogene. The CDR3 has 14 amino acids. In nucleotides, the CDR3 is TGTGCCAGCAGCCCCAGACAGGGAACAGATACGCAGTATTTT. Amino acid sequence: CASSPRQGTDTQYF.

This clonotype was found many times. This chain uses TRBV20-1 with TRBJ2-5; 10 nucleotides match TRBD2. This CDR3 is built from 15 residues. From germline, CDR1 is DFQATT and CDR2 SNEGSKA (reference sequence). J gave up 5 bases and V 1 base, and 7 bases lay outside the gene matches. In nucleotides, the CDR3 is TGCAGTGCTAGAGCGGCTAGCGGGAGTTCGGAGACCCAGTACTTC. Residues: CSARAASGSSETQYF.

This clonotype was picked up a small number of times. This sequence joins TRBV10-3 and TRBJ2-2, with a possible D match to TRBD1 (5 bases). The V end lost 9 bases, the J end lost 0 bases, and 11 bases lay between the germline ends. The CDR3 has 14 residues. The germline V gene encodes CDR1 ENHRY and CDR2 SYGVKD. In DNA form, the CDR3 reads TGTGCCATACGAGTGACAGCGAACACCGGGGAGCTGTTTTTT. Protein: CAIRVTANTGELFF.

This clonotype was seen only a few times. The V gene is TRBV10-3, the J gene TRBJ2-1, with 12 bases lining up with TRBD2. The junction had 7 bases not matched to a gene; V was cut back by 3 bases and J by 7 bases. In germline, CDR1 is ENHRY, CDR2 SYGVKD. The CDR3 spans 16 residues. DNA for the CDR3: TGTGCCATCAGTGATCTAGCGGGAGGGCCAGAGAATGAGCAGTTCTTC. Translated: CAISDLAGGPENEQFF.

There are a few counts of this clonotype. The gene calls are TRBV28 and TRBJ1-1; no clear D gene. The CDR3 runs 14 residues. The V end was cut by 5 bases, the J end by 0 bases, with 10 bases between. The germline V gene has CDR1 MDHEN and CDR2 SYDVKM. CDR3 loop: CASSPQELNTEAFF. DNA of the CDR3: TGTGCCAGCAGTCCCCAGGAACTGAACACTGAAGCTTTCTTT.

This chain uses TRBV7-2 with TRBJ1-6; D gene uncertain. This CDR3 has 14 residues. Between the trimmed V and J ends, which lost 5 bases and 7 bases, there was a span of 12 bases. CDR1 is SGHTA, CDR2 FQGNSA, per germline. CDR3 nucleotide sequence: TGTGCCAGCAGCCAGCTGGCCGGGAATTCACCCCTCCACTTT. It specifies CASSQLAGNSPLHF.

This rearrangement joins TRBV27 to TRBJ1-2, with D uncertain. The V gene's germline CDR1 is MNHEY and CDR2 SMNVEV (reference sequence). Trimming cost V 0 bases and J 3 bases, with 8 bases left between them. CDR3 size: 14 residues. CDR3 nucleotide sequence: TGTGCCAGCAGTTTATCTCCGGGAGACTATGGCTACACCTTC. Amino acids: CASSLSPGDYGYTF.

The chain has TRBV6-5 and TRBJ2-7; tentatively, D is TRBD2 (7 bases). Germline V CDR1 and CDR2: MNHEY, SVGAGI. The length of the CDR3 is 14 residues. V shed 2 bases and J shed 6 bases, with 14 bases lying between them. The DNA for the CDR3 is TGTGCCAGCAGTTACGGGGGGGGGCCGTTCGAGCAGTACTTC. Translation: CASSYGGGPFEQYF.

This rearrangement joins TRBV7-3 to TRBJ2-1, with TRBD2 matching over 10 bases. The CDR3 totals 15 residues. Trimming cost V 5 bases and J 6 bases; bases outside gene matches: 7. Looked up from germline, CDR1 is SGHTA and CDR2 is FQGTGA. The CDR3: CASSPGERGGNEQFF. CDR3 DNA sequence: TGTGCCAGCAGCCCGGGAGAGCGGGGGGGCAATGAGCAGTTCTTC.

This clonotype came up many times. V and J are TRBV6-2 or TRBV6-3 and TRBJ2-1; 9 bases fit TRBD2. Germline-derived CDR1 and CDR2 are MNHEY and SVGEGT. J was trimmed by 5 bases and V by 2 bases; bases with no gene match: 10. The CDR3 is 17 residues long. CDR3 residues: CASSYGGGRAVDNEQFF. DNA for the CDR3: TGTGCCAGCAGTTACGGTGGCGGGAGGGCCGTGGACAATGAGCAGTTCTTC.

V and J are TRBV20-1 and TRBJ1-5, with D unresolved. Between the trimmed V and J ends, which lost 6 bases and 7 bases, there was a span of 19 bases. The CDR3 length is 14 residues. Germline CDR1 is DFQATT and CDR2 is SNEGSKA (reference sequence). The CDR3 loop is CSAKRYDARQPQHF. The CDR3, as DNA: TGCAGTGCCAAGAGGTACGATGCCCGGCAGCCCCAGCATTTT.

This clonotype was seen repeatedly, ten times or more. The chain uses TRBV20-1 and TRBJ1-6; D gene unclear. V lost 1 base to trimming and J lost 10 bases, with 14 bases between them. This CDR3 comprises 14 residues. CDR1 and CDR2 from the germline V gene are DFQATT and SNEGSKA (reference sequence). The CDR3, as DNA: TGCAGTGCTAGAGTAGCCTCCCCTGGGTCACCCCTCCACTTT. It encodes CSARVASPGSPLHF.

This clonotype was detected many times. DNA of the CDR3: TGCAGTGCAGCCGGGGATGAAAAACTGTTTTTT. Protein: CSAAGDEKLFF. J is TRBJ1-4 and V is TRBV20-1; D unclear. V was clipped by 6 bases and J by 6 bases, with 8 bases between them. The germline V gene has CDR1 DFQATT and CDR2 SNEGSKA (reference sequence). The CDR3 runs 11 residues.

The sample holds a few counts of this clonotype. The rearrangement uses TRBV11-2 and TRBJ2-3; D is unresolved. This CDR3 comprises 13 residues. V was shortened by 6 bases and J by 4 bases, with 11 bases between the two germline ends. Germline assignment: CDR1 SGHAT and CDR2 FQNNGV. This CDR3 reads CASSSDLADTQYF. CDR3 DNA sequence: TGTGCCAGCAGTTCCGACTTGGCAGATACGCAGTATTTT.

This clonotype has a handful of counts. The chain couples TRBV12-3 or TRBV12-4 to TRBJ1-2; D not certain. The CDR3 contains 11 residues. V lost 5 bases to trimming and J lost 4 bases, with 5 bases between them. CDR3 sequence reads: CASSRAYGYTF. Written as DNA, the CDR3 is TGTGCCAGCAGTCGAGCCTATGGCTACACCTTC.

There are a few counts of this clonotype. CDR3 coding DNA: TGTGCCAGCACTTTGGGACCCACTGAAGCTTTCTTT. Residues: CASTLGPTEAFF. This chain uses TRBV28 with TRBJ1-1; D might be TRBD1 (5 bases). V was pared by 7 bases and J by 4 bases, with 10 bases between. Looked up from germline, CDR1 is MDHEN and CDR2 is SYDVKM. The CDR3 extends over 12 amino acids. Combining the CDR3 with reference TRBV28 and TRBJ1-1 gives the whole variable domain DVKVTQSSRYLVKRTGEKVFLECVQDMDHENMFWYRQDPGLGLRLIYFSYDVKMKEKGDIPEGYSVSREKKERFSLILESASTNQTSMYLCASTLGPTEAFFGQGTRLTVV.

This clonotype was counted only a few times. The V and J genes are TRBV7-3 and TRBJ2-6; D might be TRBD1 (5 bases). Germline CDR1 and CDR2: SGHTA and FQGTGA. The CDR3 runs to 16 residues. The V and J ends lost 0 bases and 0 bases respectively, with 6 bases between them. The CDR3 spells CASSLTGLSGANVLTF. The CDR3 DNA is TGTGCCAGCAGCTTAACGGGGCTCTCTGGGGCCAACGTCCTGACTTTC.

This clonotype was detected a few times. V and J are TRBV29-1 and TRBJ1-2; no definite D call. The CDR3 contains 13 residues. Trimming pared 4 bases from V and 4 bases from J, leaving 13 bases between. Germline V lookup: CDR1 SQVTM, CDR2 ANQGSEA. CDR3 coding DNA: TGCAGCGTTGGATCGGACGACTCCTATGGCTACACCTTC. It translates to CSVGSDDSYGYTF.

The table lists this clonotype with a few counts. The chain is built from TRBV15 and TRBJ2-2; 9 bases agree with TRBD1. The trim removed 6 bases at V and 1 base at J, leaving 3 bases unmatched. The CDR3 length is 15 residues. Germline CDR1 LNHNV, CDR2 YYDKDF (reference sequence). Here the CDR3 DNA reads TGTGCCACCAGGTCGGGACAGGGGAACACCGGGGAGCTGTTTTTT. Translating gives CATRSGQGNTGELFF.

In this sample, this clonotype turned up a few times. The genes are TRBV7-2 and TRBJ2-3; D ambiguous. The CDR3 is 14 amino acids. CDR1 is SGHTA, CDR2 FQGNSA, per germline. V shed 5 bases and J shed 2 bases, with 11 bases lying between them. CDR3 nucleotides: TGTGCCAGCAGCCCCCAGCCAAACACAGATACGCAGTATTTT. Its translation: CASSPQPNTDTQYF.

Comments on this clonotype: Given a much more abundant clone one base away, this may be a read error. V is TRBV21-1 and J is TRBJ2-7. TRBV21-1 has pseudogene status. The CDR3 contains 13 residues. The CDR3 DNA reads TGTGCCAGCAGCAGGGGTCATGGGGACGAGCAGTACTTC. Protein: CASSRGHGDEQYF.